Included here is one TCR beta chain sequence, with context. Its antigen remains unknown. At one end the junction does not follow the germline gene, possibly because of a read error. This sample was taken from a study of cytomegalovirus exposure and HLA in healthy donors. On the study more broadly: A prior analysis found roughly 110 million unique TCR beta sequences from 150 million to 200 million T cells. Caucasian-associated ancestry cluster membership applied to under 85% of under 450 genotyped donors.

This CDR3 comprises 18 residues. Germline V gene sequence: CDR1 SSHAT, CDR2 FNYEAQ (reference sequence). Study-level findings and limits: Confirmation was obtained in vitro that a few CMV-associated chains are specific for CMV antigens. Analysis performed later found roughly 17,000 TCR beta sequences associated with HLA alleles at 0.05 false discovery rate.

13 Jbeta primers and 60 Vbeta primers were used for the PCR. Some clones are missing from TCRdb's copy, which holds only in-frame ones; the method was immunoSEQ multiplex PCR. This sample has about 130,000 clones, with approximately 80% found just once. This clonotype was obtained from a boy aged 2-9 years in good health and CMV-seronegative. The chain uses TRBV7-7 and TRBJ2-5; 8 bases agree with TRBD2. The sequencing sample was made of PBMCs. CDR3 coding DNA: TGTGCTAGCAGCTTATTTACTAGCGGCTATGGAGGGCAAGAGACCCAGTACTTC. This codes for CASSLFTSGYGGQETQYF.